This T cell receptor (beta chain) was identified during a study of T cell changes during pregnancy in multiple sclerosis. Assay: immunoSEQ multiplex PCR; the TCRdb copy retains only in-frame clones and omits some. This sample carries 45,000 to 60,000 clones, roughly nine tenths of them seen once, and the ten largest clones take around 0.4%. Germline V gene sequence: CDR1 SGHNT, CDR2 YYREEE (reference sequence). V dropped 3 bases and J dropped 0; count of bases not matched to a gene: 9. The CDR3 length is 19 residues. The chain employs TRBV5-4 and TRBJ2-2; 12 bases match TRBD2. The receptor was derived from a female donor with multiple sclerosis, enrolled in a pregnancy study. Sequencing used CD4+ T cells from peripheral blood mononuclear cells, obtained before pregnancy. CDR3 coding DNA: TGTGCCAGCAGCTCCGGACTAGCGGGATTTGGGGCGAACACCGGGGAGCTGTTTTTT. Protein product: CASSSGLAGFGANTGELFF.